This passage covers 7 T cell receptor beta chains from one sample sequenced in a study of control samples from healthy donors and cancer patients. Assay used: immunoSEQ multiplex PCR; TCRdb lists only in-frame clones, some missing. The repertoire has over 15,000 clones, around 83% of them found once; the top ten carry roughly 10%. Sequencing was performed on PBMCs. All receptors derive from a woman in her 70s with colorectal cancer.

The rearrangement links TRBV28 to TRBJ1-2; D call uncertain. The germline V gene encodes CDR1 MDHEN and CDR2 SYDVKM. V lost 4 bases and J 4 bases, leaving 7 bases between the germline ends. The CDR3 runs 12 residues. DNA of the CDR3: TGTGCCAGCAGTTACACGGGCTATGGCTACACCTTC. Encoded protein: CASSYTGYGYTF.

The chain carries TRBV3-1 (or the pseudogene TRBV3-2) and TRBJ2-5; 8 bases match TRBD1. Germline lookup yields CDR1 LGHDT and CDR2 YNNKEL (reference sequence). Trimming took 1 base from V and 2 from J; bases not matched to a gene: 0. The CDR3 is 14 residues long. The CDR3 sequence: CASSQGQGQETQYF. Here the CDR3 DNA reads TGTGCCAGCAGCCAAGGACAGGGGCAAGAGACCCAGTACTTC.

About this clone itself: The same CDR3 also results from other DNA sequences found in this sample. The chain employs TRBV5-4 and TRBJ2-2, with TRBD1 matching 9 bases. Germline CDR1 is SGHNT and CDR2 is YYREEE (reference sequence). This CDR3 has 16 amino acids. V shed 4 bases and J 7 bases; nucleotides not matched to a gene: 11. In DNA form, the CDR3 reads TGTGCCAGCAGCATACCAAACAGGGGGCGGGACGGGGAGCTGTTTTTT. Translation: CASSIPNRGRDGELFF.

The CDR3 spells CSVGGTSPLREQYF. In DNA form, the CDR3 reads TGCAGCGTTGGGGGGACTTCTCCGCTACGCGAGCAGTACTTC. The V and J genes are TRBV29-1 and TRBJ2-7; weak D call: TRBD2 (6 bases). The CDR3 covers 14 residues. The V gene's germline CDR1 is SQVTM and CDR2 ANQGSEA. Trimming stripped 4 bases from V and 6 bases from J, with 19 bases between.

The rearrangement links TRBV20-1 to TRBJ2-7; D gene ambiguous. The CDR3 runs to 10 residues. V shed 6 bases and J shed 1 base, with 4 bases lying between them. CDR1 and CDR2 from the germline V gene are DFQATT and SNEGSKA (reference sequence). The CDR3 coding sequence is TGCAGTGCGGGTTCCTACGAGCAGTACTTC. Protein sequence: CSAGSYEQYF.

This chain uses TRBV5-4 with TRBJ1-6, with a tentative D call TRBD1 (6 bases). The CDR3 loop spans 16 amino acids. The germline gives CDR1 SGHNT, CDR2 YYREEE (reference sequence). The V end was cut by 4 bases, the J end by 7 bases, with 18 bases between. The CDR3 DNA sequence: TGTGCCAGCAGCCCCCGACGGGGGGGCCAAAATTCACCCCTCCACTTT. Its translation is CASSPRRGGQNSPLHF.

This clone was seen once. The chain's CDR3 is CASSVDGFPEKLFF. CDR3 coding DNA: TGTGCCAGCAGCGTAGACGGCTTCCCCGAAAAACTGTTTTTT. The V call is TRBV9, the J call TRBJ1-4; D remains ambiguous. V was cut by 0 bases and J by 8 bases, with 11 bases left in between. The CDR3 extends over 14 amino acids. CDR1 SGDLS and CDR2 YYNGEE come from the germline V gene. The complete variable domain, with remaining parts taken from reference TRBV9 and TRBJ1-4, reads DSGVTQTPKHLITATGQRVTLRCSPRSGDLSVYWYQQSLDQGLQFLIQYYNGEERAKGNILERFSAQQFPDLHSELNLSSLELGDSALYFCASSVDGFPEKLFFGSGTQLSVL.